This record covers a single TCR beta chain. Its target is not known. The total RNA that was extracted per sample amounted to at least 5.5 micrograms. The record originates from a study of blood T cells in healthy people across ages. Study outcomes and limitations: Naive and antigen-experienced cells could not be conclusively compared, given unsorted PBMCs.

A second roughly 6 to 11 cycle PCR used barcoded and J-beta primers. TCRdb called the 5' RACE reads again in MiXCR, with one record for every CDR3 protein. The sample has about 580,000 distinct CDR3 sequences, 40% to 55% seen once. With 3 bases removed from V and 0 bases from J, the gap between germline ends came to 11 bases. The germline gives CDR1 SGHVS, CDR2 FQNEAQ. The CDR3 runs 16 residues. The chain couples TRBV7-8 to TRBJ1-4, with a weak D call TRBD1 (5 bases). The sequencing sample was made of blood. This sequence originates from a man of 80 years or more in good health. CDR3 sequence: CASSLHTTATNEKLFF. The CDR3 coding sequence is TGTGCCAGCAGCTTGCATACGACAGCAACTAATGAAAAACTGTTTTTT.